Listed here are 3 T cell receptor beta chains from one sample, sequenced in a study of T cells expressing NK-cell markers. TCRdb re-called the 5' RACE reads; every CDR3 protein appears as one record, without DNA. This repertoire comprises more than 250,000 distinct CDR3 sequences; its ten largest clones make up 0.39%. Input material: blood T cells: a sorted CD56 or NKG2C T cell subset, CD4+ or CD8+ T cells, or bulk PBMC T cells (not recorded which). The receptors originated from a man between 18 and 29 years old in good health.

The chain carries TRBV3-1 and TRBJ2-3. Per the germline V gene, CDR1 is LGHDT and CDR2 is YNNKEL (reference sequence). The CDR3 extends over 15 amino acids. The CDR3 region is CASSQGVLSTDTQYF.

The chain carries TRBV12-3 or TRBV12-4 and TRBJ2-4. The CDR3 is 15 residues long. The CDR3 sequence: CASSRPGRLRDIQYF.

The rearrangement uses TRBV12-3 or TRBV12-4 and TRBJ2-1; TCRdb outputs TRBD1, but without DNA this stays unchecked. The CDR3 consists of 15 residues. CDR3 protein: CASSLGPGGWNEQFF.